The 14 T cell receptor beta chains given below trace back to one sample, sequenced in a study of T cell repertoires in cytomegalovirus infection. TCRdb reprocessed the reads via MiXCR and lists one record per CDR3 protein. The sample holds approximately 700,000 distinct CDR3 sequences; roughly 35% are singletons and the top ten take around 2.8%. Sequenced: PBMCs. These receptors came from a human donor in good health (CMV status not recorded). Some clones in this sample may be carry-over from other donors' samples.

This chain joins TRBV10-2 and TRBJ1-4, with D possibly matching TRBD1 (5 bases). The length of the CDR3 is 13 residues. With 2 bases removed from V and 8 bases from J, the gap between germline ends came to 9 bases. Germline values: CDR1 WSHSY, CDR2 SAAADI. The CDR3 nucleotides read TGCGCCAGCAGTGAGCCGGGGGAGGAAAAACTGTTTTTT. Amino acid sequence: CASSEPGEEKLFF.

This clonotype was seen a handful of times. V is TRBV5-8 and J is TRBJ2-7; a possible D gene is TRBD2 (6 bases). The length of the CDR3 is 14 residues. Trimming pared 6 bases from V and 0 bases from J, leaving 13 bases between. Looked up from germline, CDR1 is SGHTS and CDR2 is YDEGEE. The CDR3 nucleotides read TGTGCCAGCACCCCGGGCGGGACCTCCTACGAGCAGTACTTC. Amino acids: CASTPGGTSYEQYF.

In its sample, this clonotype was seen a few times. J is TRBJ2-6 and V is TRBV6-1; D may be TRBD1 (6 bases). There are 18 residues in the CDR3. The germline V and J ends were trimmed by 7 bases and 0 bases, with 19 bases remaining between them. Germline V gene sequence: CDR1 MNHNS, CDR2 SASEGT. The CDR3 nucleotides are TGTGCCAGCAACAAGTGGCCAGGGGTTACCTCTGGGGCCAACGTCCTGACTTTC. It specifies CASNKWPGVTSGANVLTF.

In this sample, this clonotype turned up a few times. The CDR3 reads CASRGPEIGQPQHF. As DNA, the CDR3 is TGTGCCAGCAGAGGACCGGAGATCGGTCAGCCCCAGCATTTT. This chain joins TRBV6-8 and TRBJ1-5; D gene unclear. The CDR3 covers 14 residues. The germline gives CDR1 MNHGY, CDR2 SAAAGT. Trimming left V 6 bases short and J 6 bases short, with 15 bases between.

This clonotype was detected a few times. This chain links TRBV7-8 with TRBJ1-5, with D possibly being TRBD1 (5 bases). V was shortened by 1 base and J by 7 bases, with 14 bases between the two germline ends. CDR3 size: 15 residues. CDR1 is SGHVS and CDR2 is FQNEAQ in the germline V gene. CDR3 nucleotide sequence: TGTGCCAGCAGCTTAGGGAGGGGATTATGGCAGCCCCAGCATTTT. Residues: CASSLGRGLWQPQHF.

The J gene is TRBJ1-5, the V gene TRBV4-1; D gene ambiguous. The CDR3 extends over 16 amino acids. Per germline, CDR1 MGHRA and CDR2 YSYEKL. The V end lost 0 bases, the J end lost 4 bases, and 13 bases lay between the germline ends. The CDR3 sequence: CASSQDRLAVNQPQHF. Written as DNA, the CDR3 is TGCGCCAGCAGCCAAGATCGGTTGGCAGTGAATCAGCCCCAGCATTTT.

CDR3 amino acids: CASSPRQGREQYF. The DNA for the CDR3 is TGTGCCAGCAGTCCTCGACAGGGACGCGAGCAGTACTTC. The gene calls are TRBV12-3 or TRBV12-4 and TRBJ2-7; the match to TRBD1 covers 7 bases. The CDR3 sequence is 13 residues long. V was clipped by 5 bases and J by 6 bases; unmatched bases: 7.

Details on this clonotype: The junction departs from germline at one end; a sequencing error may be responsible. The V gene is TRBV24-1, the J gene TRBJ2-3; TRBD1 aligns across 8 bases. The CDR3 runs to 16 residues. Germline CDR1 and CDR2: KGHDR and SFDVKD. CDR3 residues: CATSARTGSGTATQYF. The CDR3 DNA sequence: TGTGCCACCAGTGCTCGGACAGGGTCCGGCACAGCTACGCAGTATTTT.

As for this clonotype: The conserved phenylalanine or tryptophan is not found at the CDR3 terminus, so this likely reflects a read error. The V call is TRBV12-3 or TRBV12-4, the J call TRBJ2-5, with TRBD2 identical over 12 bases. There are 16 residues in the CDR3. The CDR3, as DNA: TGTGCCAGCAGTCCCGCAACCTCTAGCGGGAGGGAGACACAGTACTTA. Protein product: CASSPATSSGRETQYL.

There are a few counts of this clonotype. The CDR3 coding sequence is TGTGCCAGCAGTTTGACCCACAATCAGCCCCAGCATTTT. It yields the protein CASSLTHNQPQHF. The V call is TRBV12-3 or TRBV12-4, the J call TRBJ1-5; D uncertain. V was cut by 3 bases and J by 3 bases, with 6 bases left in between. The CDR3 loop spans 13 amino acids.

In its sample, this clonotype was seen many times. The chain has TRBV11-2 and TRBJ2-3, with a tentative D call TRBD1 (6 bases). V lost 5 bases to trimming and J lost 4 bases, with 13 bases between them. In germline, CDR1 is SGHAT, CDR2 FQNNGV. The CDR3 loop spans 14 amino acids. In DNA form, the CDR3 reads TGTGCCAGCAGCCCACCGGGACAACCAGATACGCAGTATTTT. It specifies CASSPPGQPDTQYF. The full variable domain, completed using reference TRBV11-2 and TRBJ2-3, is EAGVAQSPRYKIIEKRQSVAFWCNPISGHATLYWYQQILGQGPKLLIQFQNNGVVDDSQLPKDRFSAERLKGVDSTLKIQPAKLEDSAVYLCASSPPGQPDTQYFGPGTRLTVL.

The J gene is TRBJ2-2, the V gene TRBV9; 8 bases match TRBD2. Trimming removed 3 bases from V and 7 bases from J; junction bases left unmatched: 5. CDR3 length equals 14 residues. The germline CDR1 and CDR2 sequences are SGDLS and YYNGEE. The chain's CDR3 is CASSALAADGELFF. For the CDR3, the DNA is TGTGCCAGCAGCGCACTAGCGGCAGACGGGGAGCTGTTTTTT. Supplemented by reference TRBV9 and TRBJ2-2, the full variable domain reads DSGVTQTPKHLITATGQRVTLRCSPRSGDLSVYWYQQSLDQGLQFLIQYYNGEERAKGNILERFSAQQFPDLHSELNLSSLELGDSALYFCASSALAADGELFFGEGSRLTVL.

V gene TRBV7-9 combines with J gene TRBJ1-6, with D possibly TRBD1 on 5 matching bases. V was clipped by 4 bases and J by 7 bases, with 26 bases between them. Germline-derived CDR1 and CDR2 are SEHNR and FQNEAQ (reference sequence). The CDR3 is 19 amino acids. DNA for the CDR3: TGTGCCAGCAGCTATCGAGAGGTCTCGGTATGGGGGATCAATTCACCCCTCCACTTT. Amino acid sequence: CASSYREVSVWGINSPLHF.

In its sample, this clonotype was seen a few times. The V call is TRBV29-1, the J call TRBJ2-3, with D tentatively TRBD2 (6 bases). This CDR3 is built from 15 residues. V was trimmed by 6 bases and J by 3 bases, leaving 19 bases between them. Germline CDR1 SQVTM, CDR2 ANQGSEA. The CDR3 reads CSVEPPTTSTDTQYF. The CDR3 nucleotides are TGCAGCGTCGAGCCTCCCACGACTAGTACAGATACGCAGTATTTT.